This is a list of T cell receptor beta chains from one sample in a study of regulatory T cells in long-lasting Graves disease. TCRdb used MiXCR to reprocess the multiplex PCR reads, holding one entry per CDR3 protein. The sample comprises roughly 250,000 distinct CDR3 sequences, about 20% of which are singletons, and 12% to 15% rests with the top ten. A further study also used this sample, focusing on T cells in Graves' hyperthyroidism and ophthalmopathy.

Sample: peripheral blood mononuclear cells (PBMCs), taken at new diagnosis, from a patient treated with antithyroid drugs. The receptors were sampled from a woman between 25 and 40 years old with Graves disease. The CDR3 runs from the conserved cysteine through the conserved F or W. D genes are given only for firm matches. Clone size appears in some rows only: once, few, many, or a class for an expanded clone.

J: TRBJ2-7
size: -
V: TRBV6-1
D: -
CDR3: CASLAAGASYEQYF
DNA: TGTGCCAGCCTCGCTGCGGGGGCCTCCTACGAGCAGTACTTC

J: TRBJ1-2
size: many
V: TRBV3-1
D: -
CDR3: CASSQGSGRNVRGYTF
DNA: TGTGCCAGCAGCCAAGGCAGTGGACGGAATGTGAGAGGCTACACCTTC

J: TRBJ2-3
size: many
V: TRBV7-3
D: TRBD2
CDR3: CASGASGGAAADTQYF
DNA: TGTGCCAGCGGCGCTAGCGGGGGGGCCGCTGCAGATACGCAGTATTTT

J: TRBJ1-1
size: many
V: TRBV20-1
D: -
CDR3: CSASTLGTPYTEAFF
DNA: TGCAGTGCGAGCACTCTCGGGACACCCTACACTGAAGCTTTCTTT

J: TRBJ2-1
size: few
V: TRBV6-2/TRBV6-3
D: -
CDR3: CATNRVDEQFF
DNA: TGTGCCACGAACAGGGTCGATGAGCAGTTCTTC

J: TRBJ2-1
size: -
V: TRBV6-2/TRBV6-3
D: TRBD2
CDR3: CASSYLRFKPGASGGADNEQFF
DNA: TGTGCCAGCAGTTACCTACGCTTTAAGCCCGGGGCTAGCGGGGGGGCTGACAATGAGCAGTTCTTC

J: TRBJ2-2
size: -
V: TRBV5-4
D: TRBD2
CDR3: CASSPGGTDELFF
DNA: TGTGCCAGCAGCCCGGGGGGGACTGATGAGCTGTTTTTT

J: TRBJ1-1
size: many
V: TRBV2
D: -
CDR3: CASSGGRAGTEAFF
DNA: TGTGCCAGCAGTGGGGGTCGCGCCGGGACTGAAGCTTTCTTT

J: TRBJ2-1
size: -
V: TRBV19
D: TRBD1
CDR3: CASIPGQGYNEQFF
DNA: TGTGCCAGTATCCCGGGACAGGGCTACAATGAGCAGTTCTTC

J: TRBJ2-5
size: many
V: TRBV7-9
D: -
CDR3: CASSPGVGPNRETQYF
DNA: TGTGCCAGCAGCCCAGGCGTGGGCCCGAACAGAGAGACCCAGTACTTC

J: TRBJ1-1
size: many
V: TRBV6-1
D: -
CDR3: CASSDPSEEAFF
DNA: TGTGCCAGCAGTGACCCCAGCGAGGAAGCTTTCTTT

J: TRBJ1-5
size: few
V: TRBV7-6
D: -
CDR3: CASSLTHSNQPQHF
DNA: TGTGCCAGCAGCTTAACCCACAGCAATCAGCCCCAGCATTTT

J: TRBJ1-2
size: many
V: TRBV18
D: -
CDR3: CASSPPGQSFGYTF
DNA: TGTGCCAGCTCACCACCCGGACAGTCATTTGGCTACACCTTC

J: TRBJ1-1
size: many
V: TRBV7-9
D: -
CDR3: CASSLASGVSEAFF
DNA: TGTGCCAGCAGCTTAGCGTCCGGGGTGTCTGAAGCTTTCTTT

J: TRBJ2-7
size: few
V: TRBV7-9
D: -
CDR3: CASSLVASGGYEQYF
DNA: TGTGCCAGCAGCTTAGTAGCCTCCGGGGGATACGAGCAGTACTTC

J: TRBJ2-1
size: many
V: TRBV11-2
D: -
CDR3: CASSFVGGRRNEQFF
DNA: TGTGCCAGCAGCTTTGTTGGGGGAAGGAGAAATGAGCAGTTCTTC

J: TRBJ1-2
size: few
V: TRBV5-4
D: -
CDR3: CASSLGGGSEKYGYTF
DNA: TGTGCCAGCAGCTTGGGGGGGGGGTCCGAGAAATATGGCTACACCTTC

J: TRBJ1-4
size: many
V: TRBV14
D: TRBD1
CDR3: CASSGEQGAGEKLFF
DNA: TGTGCCAGCAGTGGAGAACAGGGGGCAGGTGAAAAACTGTTTTTT